Each of the 31 T cell receptor beta chains below was sequenced from the same sample in a study of control samples from healthy donors and cancer patients. Sequencing used immunoSEQ multiplex PCR; TCRdb keeps in-frame clones, though not all of them. There are approximately 120,000 clones in the sample; 75% to 90% occur only once, and around 17% lies in the top ten. The specimen sequenced was blood. The receptors come from a woman aged 45-59 years in good health.

The CDR3 coding sequence is TGTGCCTGGAGGTACTCAGGCGAAGCTTTCTTT. It encodes CAWRYSGEAFF. The chain is built from TRBV30 and TRBJ1-1; no definite D call. Per the germline V gene, CDR1 is GTSNPN and CDR2 is SVGIG (reference sequence). The ends were cut back, 3 bases at V and 8 bases at J, with 10 bases in the middle. The CDR3 contains 11 residues.

This CDR3 reads CASSSPRAEPWEGNTIYF. The CDR3 nucleotides are TGTGCCAGCAGCTCCCCAAGGGCCGAGCCTTGGGAGGGAAACACCATATATTTT. V and J are TRBV7-3 and TRBJ1-3; the D is unclear. V gave up 4 bases and J gave up 4 bases, with 23 bases separating them. This CDR3 is built from 18 residues. Per germline, CDR1 SGHTA and CDR2 FQGTGA.

This clone was picked up one time. The V gene is TRBV4-1, the J gene TRBJ1-3, with D possibly being TRBD1 (6 bases). Germline V gene lookup returns CDR1 MGHRA and CDR2 YSYEKL. The CDR3 length is 15 residues. V was trimmed by 3 bases and J by 9 bases, leaving 18 bases between them. CDR3 bases: TGCGCCAGCAGCCAGGTACAGGGTAATTCGGGCACCATATATTTT. This encodes CASSQVQGNSGTIYF.

The chain employs TRBV2 and TRBJ1-6; D gene unclear. Germline lookup yields CDR1 SNHLY and CDR2 FYNNEI. The V gene lost 2 bases and the J gene lost 8 bases, with 10 bases spanning the gap. The CDR3 spans 14 residues. The CDR3 DNA sequence: TGTGCCAGCAGTGAAAAACAGCGAGATTCACCCCTCCACTTT. Translating it yields CASSEKQRDSPLHF.

The chain uses TRBV4-3 and TRBJ1-4, with 9 positions matching TRBD1. The CDR3 runs to 17 residues. Germline lookup yields CDR1 LGHNA and CDR2 YSLEER. V lost 3 bases to trimming and J lost 3 bases; unmatched junction nucleotides: 8. The chain's CDR3 is CASSHGTGRQANEKLFF. The CDR3 DNA is TGCGCCAGCAGCCATGGGACAGGGAGACAAGCTAATGAAAAACTGTTTTTT.

The chain couples TRBV14 to TRBJ1-6; D gene uncertain. V shed 4 bases and J shed 5 bases, with 12 bases lying between them. CDR1 is SGHDN and CDR2 is FVKESK in the germline V gene. The CDR3 length is 15 residues. The CDR3 loop reads CASSPTGGDNSPLHF. The CDR3 bases are TGTGCCAGCAGCCCCACCGGTGGGGATAATTCACCCCTCCACTTT. Together with reference TRBV14 and TRBJ1-6, the CDR3 gives the full variable domain: EAGVTQFPSHSVIEKGQTVTLRCDPISGHDNLYWYRRVMGKEIKFLLHFVKESKQDESGMPNNRFLAERTGGTYSTLKVQPAELEDSGVYFCASSPTGGDNSPLHFGNGTRLTVT.

The rearrangement links TRBV7-6 to TRBJ2-5; possibly TRBD1 or TRBD2 for D (5 bases each). Germline lookup yields CDR1 SGHVS and CDR2 FNYEAQ. V lost 1 base, J lost 5 bases, and 26 bases lay in between. The CDR3 extends over 19 amino acids. For the CDR3, the DNA is TGTGCCAGCAGCTTAGACCCCTGGGTGAATACCCGGGGCGGTGAGACCCAGTACTTC. This translates into CASSLDPWVNTRGGETQYF.

The chain combines TRBV7-8 with TRBJ2-1, with D possibly matching TRBD2 (5 bases). The CDR3 is 14 residues long. V lost 2 bases and J lost 13, with 18 bases in between. Germline values: CDR1 SGHVS, CDR2 FQNEAQ. The CDR3 protein is CASSLTDFLTLQFF. Written as DNA, the CDR3 is TGTGCCAGCAGCTTAACGGACTTTCTAACTCTACAGTTCTTC.

A word on this clone: The sample holds other DNA sequences that translate to the same CDR3. The J gene is TRBJ2-5, the V gene TRBV18, with D perhaps matching TRBD2 (5 bases). The V and J ends lost 6 bases and 1 base respectively, with 9 bases between them. In germline, CDR1 is KGHSH, CDR2 LQKENI. The CDR3 spans 13 residues. The CDR3 DNA reads as TGTGCCAGCTCGCCCGGGATCCAAGAGACCCAGTACTTC. Translating it yields CASSPGIQETQYF.

The V and J genes are TRBV2 and TRBJ2-3; 13 nucleotides match TRBD2. This CDR3 contains 16 residues. Germline assignment: CDR1 SNHLY and CDR2 FYNNEI. V trimming: 5 bases; J trimming: 1 base; junction bases outside the gene matches: 3. The CDR3 sequence: CASSSGLAGGTDTQYF. DNA of the CDR3: TGTGCCAGCAGTTCTGGACTAGCGGGGGGCACAGATACGCAGTATTTT.

The chain carries TRBV3-1 (or the pseudogene TRBV3-2) and TRBJ1-2; 7 bases fit TRBD1. The CDR3 is made up of 16 amino acids. Germline lookup yields CDR1 LGHDT and CDR2 YNNKEL (reference sequence). V lost 0 bases, J lost 4 bases, and 8 bases stayed unmatched. The CDR3 is CASSQDTAGGRYGYTF. The CDR3 DNA reads TGTGCCAGCAGCCAAGATACGGCAGGGGGACGCTATGGCTACACCTTC.

The chain couples TRBV25-1 to TRBJ1-2; D is uncertain. Trimming took 1 base from V and 7 from J, leaving 10 bases between them. This CDR3 region has 13 residues. Germline V gene data show CDR1 as MGHDK and CDR2 as SYGVNS. CDR3 protein: CASSESAARGYTF. The CDR3, as DNA: TGTGCCAGCAGTGAATCGGCAGCCCGTGGCTACACCTTC.

The J gene is TRBJ2-3, the V gene TRBV6-5, with a weak D call TRBD1 (6 bases). The length of the CDR3 is 14 residues. V was shortened by 6 bases and J by 1 base, with 11 bases between the two germline ends. Germline V gene lookup returns CDR1 MNHEY and CDR2 SVGAGI. CDR3 nucleotide sequence: TGTGCCAGCAGGTGGCAGGGGCGCACAGATACGCAGTATTTT. Translated, it gives CASRWQGRTDTQYF.

This clone occurred once. The chain has TRBV12-3 or TRBV12-4 and TRBJ1-1; D is uncertain. This CDR3 region has 11 residues. The V gene lost 7 bases and the J gene lost 10 bases, with 13 bases spanning the gap. The CDR3 sequence is CASKAPGVAFF. The CDR3 bases are TGTGCCAGCAAAGCCCCGGGCGTAGCTTTCTTT.

The V and J genes are TRBV9 and TRBJ2-5; no clear D. CDR3 size: 13 residues. Germline CDR1 is SGDLS and CDR2 is YYNGEE. Deletions cut 1 base from V and 4 bases from J, with 8 bases between. The CDR3 DNA follows: TGTGCCAGCAGCGTAACCCCGGGAGAGACCCAGTACTTC. Translation: CASSVTPGETQYF.

The chain joins TRBV7-9 to TRBJ2-3, with 10 bases identical to TRBD2. This CDR3 spans 17 amino acids. Trimming took 4 bases from V and 4 from J; bases not matched to a gene: 11. Germline loops: CDR1 SEHNR, CDR2 FQNEAQ (reference sequence). The CDR3 DNA reads as TGTGCCAGCAGCTCAAGGAAGAGCGGGGGGGCCGCAGATACGCAGTATTTT. Its translation is CASSSRKSGGAADTQYF.

V is TRBV7-8 and J is TRBJ1-1, with no clear D. V lost 4 bases, J lost 2 bases, and 8 bases lay in between. The germline V gene has CDR1 SGHVS and CDR2 FQNEAQ. The CDR3 has 13 amino acids. CDR3: CASSSTGNTEAFF. The CDR3 bases are TGTGCCAGCAGCTCGACGGGAAACACTGAAGCTTTCTTT. The entire variable domain, with the rest obtained from reference TRBV7-8 and TRBJ1-1, is as follows: GAGVSQSPRYKVAKRGQDVALRCDPISGHVSLFWYQQALGQGPEFLTYFQNEAQLDKSGLPSDRFFAERPEGSVSTLKIQRTQQEDSAVYLCASSSTGNTEAFFGQGTRLTVV.

The chain's CDR3 is CASREEFTEAFF. Written as DNA, the CDR3 is TGTGCCAGTCGTGAAGAGTTCACTGAAGCTTTCTTT. The gene calls are TRBV6-6 and TRBJ1-1; unclear D gene. Germline V gene lookup returns CDR1 MNHNY and CDR2 SVGAGI (reference sequence). CDR3 length: 12 residues. V was trimmed by 9 bases and J by 4 bases, leaving 12 bases between them.

This chain uses TRBV27 with TRBJ2-7; D unresolved. Germline assignment: CDR1 MNHEY and CDR2 SMNVEV (reference sequence). The V end lost 0 bases, the J end lost 0 bases, and 12 bases lay between the germline ends. This CDR3 contains 16 residues. CDR3 region: CASSLSGAFSSYEQYF. The CDR3, as DNA: TGTGCCAGCAGTTTATCTGGAGCCTTCAGCTCCTACGAGCAGTACTTC.

This chain connects TRBV30 to TRBJ1-2; no clear D gene. The CDR3 extends over 11 amino acids. V lost 6 bases and J 11 bases, leaving 16 bases between the germline ends. CDR1 and CDR2 (germline): GTSNPN, SVGIG (reference sequence). CDR3 loop: CACFNNLAYTF. CDR3 in DNA: TGTGCCTGTTTTAATAATCTGGCTTACACCTTC.

The chain joins TRBV5-1 to TRBJ1-4; D is uncertain. Trimming took 0 bases from V and 4 from J, leaving 19 bases between them. This CDR3 is 18 amino acids long. Germline values: CDR1 SGHRS, CDR2 YFSETQ. The CDR3 loop is CASSLEGTPTVGNEKLFF. The CDR3, as DNA: TGCGCCAGCAGCTTGGAGGGTACACCGACGGTCGGTAATGAAAAACTGTTTTTT.

The chain carries TRBV5-1 and TRBJ2-2; D tentatively fits TRBD1 or TRBD2 (5 bases each). CDR1 is SGHRS and CDR2 is YFSETQ in the germline V gene. With 5 bases removed from V and 6 bases from J, the gap between germline ends came to 14 bases. The CDR3 consists of 14 residues. The CDR3 DNA is TGCGCCAGCAGTTCAAGGCAGGGACCCGGGGAGCTGTTTTTT. The encoded protein is CASSSRQGPGELFF.

The V call is TRBV6-5, the J call TRBJ1-5, with D maybe TRBD1 (5 bases). V shed 8 bases and J shed 2 bases, with 13 bases lying between them. Germline lookup yields CDR1 MNHEY and CDR2 SVGAGI. This CDR3 region has 14 residues. CDR3: CASLGTHGNQPQHF. The CDR3 DNA sequence: TGTGCCAGCTTAGGGACGCACGGCAATCAGCCCCAGCATTTT.

The chain links TRBV12-3 or TRBV12-4 to TRBJ1-1; no clear D gene. V gave up 6 bases and J gave up 1 base, with 3 bases separating them. The CDR3 sequence is 11 residues long. The CDR3 spells CASSQNTEAFF. The CDR3 nucleotides are TGTGCCAGCAGCCAGAACACTGAAGCTTTCTTT.

The chain links TRBV27 to TRBJ2-1, with 9 positions matching TRBD2. Germline values: CDR1 MNHEY, CDR2 SMNVEV (reference sequence). J lost 2 bases, V lost 6 bases, and 5 bases had no gene match. CDR3 length: 15 amino acids. CDR3 sequence reads: CASSLLAGPYNEQFF. For the CDR3, the DNA is TGTGCCAGCAGCCTGCTAGCGGGACCCTACAATGAGCAGTTCTTC.

The chain joins TRBV11-2 to TRBJ2-5, with D tentatively TRBD2 (6 bases). Germline-derived CDR1 and CDR2 are SGHAT and FQNNGV. The CDR3 consists of 16 residues. V was shortened by 0 bases and J by 2 bases, with 13 bases between the two germline ends. This CDR3 reads CASSLDPSVEQETQYF. CDR3 DNA sequence: TGTGCCAGCAGCTTAGACCCTAGCGTTGAGCAAGAGACCCAGTACTTC.

The chain carries TRBV19 and TRBJ1-5; D perhaps matches TRBD1 (6 bases). V shed 1 base and J shed 0 bases, with 13 bases lying between them. The CDR3 extends over 17 amino acids. Per the germline V gene, CDR1 is LNHDA and CDR2 is SQIVND (reference sequence). The CDR3 DNA is TGTGCCAGTAGTATAGCCCGAACAGGGATTAGCAATCAGCCCCAGCATTTT. Translated: CASSIARTGISNQPQHF.

The rearrangement uses TRBV5-6 and TRBJ2-3, with 10 bases matching TRBD1. V gave up 4 bases and J gave up 6 bases; unmatched junction bases: 17. The CDR3 spans 18 residues. The germline V gene has CDR1 SGHDT and CDR2 YYEEEE. The CDR3, as DNA: TGTGCCAGCAGCCTGACCCTCCTCCGGGACAGGGGCCCCGATACGCAGTATTTT. Translated, it gives CASSLTLLRDRGPDTQYF.

The chain couples TRBV7-2 to TRBJ1-2; possible D gene TRBD1, 5 bases. Germline-derived CDR1 and CDR2 are SGHTA and FQGNSA. This CDR3 is 16 amino acids long. V lost 5 bases and J 5 bases, leaving 21 bases between the germline ends. CDR3 in amino acids: CASSNPMGHSPYGYTF. The CDR3 nucleotides read TGTGCCAGCAGCAACCCGATGGGGCACTCACCGTATGGCTACACCTTC.

This clone was seen a handful of times. V is TRBV19 and J is TRBJ1-3, with D unresolved. The CDR3 spans 15 residues. The V end lost 6 bases, the J end lost 0 bases, and 12 bases lay between the germline ends. Per the germline V gene, CDR1 is LNHDA and CDR2 is SQIVND (reference sequence). The CDR3 DNA reads as TGTGCCAGTAGGATCGGGCCCCACTCTGGAAACACCATATATTTT. Protein product: CASRIGPHSGNTIYF. Full variable domain (outside the CDR3, taken from reference TRBV19 and TRBJ1-3): DGGITQSPKYLFRKEGQNVTLSCEQNLNHDAMYWYRQDPGQGLRLIYYSQIVNDFQKGDIAEGYSVSREKKESFPLTVTSAQKNPTAFYLCASRIGPHSGNTIYFGEGSWLTVV.

This chain joins TRBV4-1 and TRBJ2-7; TRBD2 agrees at 10 bases. J was trimmed by 0 bases and V by 3 bases; bases with no gene match: 5. The V gene's germline CDR1 is MGHRA and CDR2 YSYEKL. This CDR3 contains 16 residues. The CDR3 DNA is TGCGCCAGCAGCCATGGGAGGACTAGCGGCTCCTACGAGCAGTACTTC. Protein: CASSHGRTSGSYEQYF.